Below are 14 T cell receptor beta chains sequenced from a single sample in a study of tumor-infiltrating lymphocytes in primary liver carcinoma. Co-extracting RNA and DNA was done with about 20-34 mg of unsorted bulk tissue as input. Researchers generated TCR beta cDNA from roughly 520 ng of total RNA, relying on a constant-region primer. Three nested multiplex PCR rounds, a slightly modified ARM-PCR method, built the TCR beta libraries. TRBV1-TRBV30 forward primers paired with a C-beta reverse primer drove the first two PCR rounds, about 10 cycles each. TCRdb reprocessed the multiplex PCR reads via MiXCR and lists one record per CDR3 protein. The sample has 44,000 or so distinct CDR3 sequences; approximately 70% are singletons. The sample taken for sequencing was liver tumor tissue from sampling region 5. The subset denotes: tumor region T5, tumor centre. Receptors were obtained from a middle-aged man with primary liver carcinoma and hepatitis B virus infection.

Comments on this clonotype: A junction boundary mismatches the germline segment, possibly from a read error. The chain combines TRBV7-9 with TRBJ1-2, with D uncertain. Per the germline V gene, CDR1 is SEHNR and CDR2 is FQNEAQ (reference sequence). The CDR3 sequence is 13 residues long. Here the CDR3 DNA reads TGTGCCAGCAGCTTAGTGAGTCCCTATGGCTACTCCTTC. It yields the protein CASSLVSPYGYSF.

Details on this clonotype: The CDR3 ends on some other residue instead of the conserved phenylalanine or tryptophan, so this is likely a read error. The genes are TRBV11-2 and TRBJ2-7; TRBD1 matches 9 bases. The V gene's germline CDR1 is SGHAT and CDR2 FQNNGV. The length of the CDR3 is 15 residues. The V segment lost 4 bases and the J segment 8 bases; nucleotides outside the gene matches: 12. CDR3 amino acids: CASSSTGGRWYKQYL. The CDR3 DNA reads TGTGCCAGCAGCTCTACAGGGGGCCGGTGGTACAAGCAGTACCTC.

Remarks on this clonotype: One end of the junction fails to match germline, which may point to a read error. The chain has TRBV5-1 and TRBJ2-3, with D tentatively TRBD1 or TRBD2 (5 bases each). The germline V gene has CDR1 SGHRS and CDR2 YFSETQ. The CDR3 spans 16 residues. CDR3 DNA: TGCGCCAGCTCGCCAAATAGTGGGACCCCAGCAGATACGCTGTATTTT. As protein: CASSPNSGTPADTLYF.

Notes on this clonotype: One junction end disagrees with the germline gene, perhaps due to a read error. The rearrangement links TRBV5-1 to TRBJ1-5; no clear D gene. Germline V gene sequence: CDR1 SGHRS, CDR2 YFSETQ. The CDR3 is made up of 15 amino acids. DNA for the CDR3: TGCGCCAGCAACTTGGATCTTGCCAGCAATCAGCCCCAGCATTTT. Encoded protein: CASNLDLASNQPQHF.

With respect to this clonotype: One base away lies a much larger clone, so this may be a sequencing read error. The chain combines TRBV28 with TRBJ1-6; D is possibly TRBD1 (6 bases). Trimming pared 3 bases from V and 14 bases from J, leaving 17 bases between. CDR1 is MDHEN, CDR2 SYDVKM, per germline. The CDR3 spans 14 residues. Here the CDR3 reads CASSFTDRPGSLHF. CDR3 DNA sequence: TGTGCCAGCAGTTTCACCGACAGGCCGGGATCCCTCCACTTT.

This clonotype appeared many times. The chain employs TRBV28 and TRBJ2-5; 7 nucleotides line up with TRBD1. The germline V gene encodes CDR1 MDHEN and CDR2 SYDVKM. The length of the CDR3 is 15 residues. The trim removed 5 bases at V and 3 bases at J, leaving 9 bases unmatched. CDR3 in DNA: TGTGCCAGCAGTCCCCATTGGACAGGTGAAGAGACCCAGTACTTC. Translation: CASSPHWTGEETQYF.

The chain carries TRBV11-3 and TRBJ2-7; tentative D call: TRBD1 (7 bases). The CDR3 consists of 16 residues. The V gene's germline CDR1 is SGHNT and CDR2 YENEEA. The V gene lost 1 base and the J gene lost 2 bases, with 15 bases spanning the gap. CDR3 DNA: TGTGCCAGCAGCTTAGCAGGGGGGACTCTACCCTACGAGCAGTACTTC. Translated: CASSLAGGTLPYEQYF.

This chain connects TRBV7-9 to TRBJ2-2; D possibly corresponds to TRBD1 (5 bases). The CDR3 extends over 15 amino acids. With 5 bases removed from V and 3 bases from J, the gap between germline ends came to 13 bases. Germline V gives CDR1 SEHNR, CDR2 FQNEAQ (reference sequence). The CDR3 nucleotides are TGTGCCAGCAGCCTCCAGGGAAGCCACACCGGGGAGCTGTTTTTT. It translates to CASSLQGSHTGELFF. Full variable domain (rest looked up from reference TRBV7-9 and TRBJ2-2): DTGVSQNPRHKITKRGQNVTFRCDPISEHNRLYWYRQTLGQGPEFLTYFQNEAQLEKSRLLSDRFSAERPKGSFSTLEIQRTEQGDSAMYLCASSLQGSHTGELFFGEGSRLTVL.

This clonotype has only a few counts. The J gene is TRBJ2-5, the V gene TRBV24-1, with a possible D match to TRBD2 (5 bases). CDR1 KGHDR and CDR2 SFDVKD come from the germline V gene. The V gene lost 3 bases and the J gene lost 4 bases, with 11 bases spanning the gap. The CDR3 extends over 14 amino acids. Here the CDR3 DNA reads TGTGCCACCAGTGATCCCGGACTGGGAGAGACCCAGTACTTC. Translation gives CATSDPGLGETQYF.

About this clonotype: The junction does not match germline at one end; this may be a read error. The chain recombines TRBV2 with TRBJ2-3; maybe TRBD1 (5 bases). Germline loops: CDR1 SNHLY, CDR2 FYNNEI. This CDR3 region has 14 residues. The CDR3 sequence is CASSRASSTGTQYF. CDR3 bases: TGTGCCAGCAGCCGAGCGTCAAGCACAGGTACGCAGTATTTT.

Remarks on this clonotype: The conserved phenylalanine or tryptophan is not found at the CDR3 terminus, so this likely reflects a read error. This rearrangement joins TRBV7-9 to TRBJ2-5; 7 positions agree with TRBD1. The length of the CDR3 is 12 residues. The J segment lost 5 bases and the V segment lost 5 bases, leaving 2 bases of the junction unmatched. The V gene's germline CDR1 is SEHNR and CDR2 FQNEAQ (reference sequence). CDR3 sequence (DNA): TGTGCCAGCAGCACAGGGGATGAGACCCAGTACTTA. Residues: CASSTGDETQYL.

A remark on this clonotype: Just one base apart from a much larger clone, this may be a read error. V gene TRBV5-1 combines with J gene TRBJ2-5; D remains ambiguous. Trimming took off 0 bases at V and 0 bases at J, with 6 bases between the two ends. CDR1 is SGHRS, CDR2 YFSETQ, per germline. This CDR3 is built from 14 residues. The DNA for the CDR3 is TGCGCCAGCAGCTTGGGAGGACACCAAGAGACCCAGTACTTC. Its protein product is CASSLGGHQETQYF.

This rearrangement joins TRBV4-2 to TRBJ2-7; D perhaps matches TRBD2 (6 bases). Germline V gene lookup returns CDR1 LGHNA and CDR2 YNFKEQ. The CDR3 runs to 17 residues. The germline V and J ends were trimmed by 10 bases and 4 bases, with 29 bases remaining between them. The CDR3 nucleotides are TGTGCCACTAATGGACTAACGGGAGTTTACAAGTCATACGAGCAGTACTTC. Encoded protein: CATNGLTGVYKSYEQYF.

The V gene is TRBV10-2, the J gene TRBJ2-1, with a possible D match to TRBD2 (6 bases). CDR1 is WSHSY, CDR2 SAAADI, per germline. The CDR3 is made up of 14 amino acids. V gave up 8 bases and J gave up 7 bases, with 18 bases separating them. The CDR3 nucleotides are TGCGCCAGCGGCGGACTTGTGGGGAGGAATGAGCAGTTCTTC. This gives the protein CASGGLVGRNEQFF.